This T cell receptor beta chain derives from a study of T cell changes during pregnancy in multiple sclerosis. Method: immunoSEQ multiplex PCR; TCRdb's copy keeps in-frame clones and lacks some. The sample lists some 38,000 clones, about 90% occurring once. Germline CDR1 reads LNHDA; CDR2 reads SQIVND (reference sequence). CDR3 length equals 16 residues. Trimming removed 7 bases at V and 4 bases at J, with 19 bases between. The chain links TRBV19 to TRBJ1-4; D is unresolved. The TCR sequence derives from a female donor in good health, enrolled as a control in a pregnancy study. The source was CD4+ T cells from peripheral blood mononuclear cells, collected in the third trimester of pregnancy. CDR3 coding DNA: TGTGCCAGTACGCCGGGAACCACCGATCATAATGAAAAACTGTTTTTT. Amino acids: CASTPGTTDHNEKLFF.